One T cell receptor (beta chain) is described in this entry. This sample was included in a study of blood T cell repertoires in COVID-19. Study context: Whether acute or convalescent, the COVID-19 samples came from the United States, Italy and Spain. Sources were T cells, B-cell-depleted T cells, or PBMCs; the material itself was cDNA or gDNA.

Germline loops: CDR1 SGHDT, CDR2 YYEEEE. V lost 3 bases, J lost 4 bases, and 12 bases stayed unmatched. The CDR3 length is 16 residues. As handled by the study authors: Amplification of reference gene primers provided the estimated nucleated cell counts. Profiled with immunoSEQ multiplex PCR; TCRdb holds only in-frame clones, not every one. V, J and clone size reflect that table, while D and trimming were determined from the DNA. The sample shows 150,000 to 180,000 clones, around 83% of them seen only once. This TCR came from a woman aged 50 to 65 with acute or convalescent COVID-19. This chain links TRBV5-6 with TRBJ2-5; 7 bases match TRBD2. The sample comprised peripheral blood. In DNA form, the CDR3 reads TGTGCCAGCAGCTCCCGGGGGGAAGAATGGGTAGAGACCCAGTACTTC. Amino acid sequence: CASSSRGEEWVETQYF.